The sequence of this T cell receptor beta chain was determined in a study of T cell responses to AZD1222 COVID-19 vaccine. Overall study: Analysis merged second doses at about 4 or about 12 weeks.

Profiling relied on immunoSEQ multiplex PCR, and the TCRdb table lists in-frame clones only, not all of them. The top ten hold 7.2% of the sample, which has some 120,000 clones, about nine tenths seen once. A note on this clone: Its antigen is unidentified.

The CDR3 is 15 residues long. Germline CDR1 MNHEY, CDR2 SVGAGI. Trimming left V 2 bases short and J 0 bases short, with 8 bases between. Study observations and caveats: Spike-specific TCR breadth and depth grew following two AZD1222 doses. Reports indicate that nearly half of spike-specific TCRs are directed at unmutated variant regions.

The chain couples TRBV6-5 to TRBJ1-3, with D hard to call. The source of this sequence is an adult in good health. Material: peripheral blood, obtained on day 0 of AZD1222 vaccination. The CDR3 DNA reads as TGTGCCAGCAGTTACAAGCCAGCCTCTGGAAACACCATATATTTT. Encoded protein: CASSYKPASGNTIYF.